The sequence of this TCR beta chain was determined in a study of T cell responses to AZD1222 COVID-19 vaccine. Germline lookup yields CDR1 MDHEN and CDR2 SYDVKM. This CDR3 contains 13 residues. The germline V and J ends were trimmed by 11 bases and 1 base, with 14 bases remaining between them. This clone appeared a single time. What it binds is not known. This table comes from immunoSEQ multiplex PCR, and its TCRdb copy is limited to in-frame clones, with some not included. The profile shows around 150,000 clones, 75% to 90% of them singletons. Findings of the study overall: Donors were mostly white British, more females; clonal diversity possibly underestimated. Spike-spanning, vaccine-associated CD4 TCRs were dominant at 160-218 and 743-854.

Here the sequenced sample was peripheral blood, taken on day 0 of AZD1222 vaccination. The chain joins TRBV28 to TRBJ1-2; weak D call: TRBD1 (6 bases). This TCR was sampled from an adult in good health. For the CDR3, the DNA is TGTGCCGCAAAAAACAGGGATAACTATGGCTACACCTTC. Protein: CAAKNRDNYGYTF.